This entry features one TCR beta chain sequence. Its specificity is not known. Libraries were prepared by immunoSEQ multiplex PCR; TCRdb keeps only in-frame clonotypes and omits some of them. The repertoire includes about 71,000 clones, about 81% of them detected once, and about 5% sits in the top ten. The source of the sample is a study of OX40 agonist ivuxolimab in advanced cancers. Looking at the study overall: Dose-escalation patients' cancers were hepatocellular carcinoma, melanoma, renal cell or head and neck cancer.

Overall study findings and caveats: Among some nonresponders, normalized T-cell clonal expansion was also low. The study found among the lowest clonal expansion in partial responders at 0.1-3.0 mg/kg. Researchers report that CD8+ T cells had, on average, more expanded clones than CD4+.

The CDR3 consists of 13 residues. The germline V gene has CDR1 SNHLY and CDR2 FYNNEI. V lost 1 base and J 5 bases, leaving 5 bases between the germline ends. The sequenced sample was CD4+ or CD8+ T cells sorted from blood, obtained in a trial of the OX40 agonist ivuxolimab. This clonotype originated in an adult with an advanced solid tumor such as melanoma, head and neck, liver or kidney cancer. The V gene is TRBV2, the J gene TRBJ1-4; D unclear. The CDR3 reads CASSEVLNEKLFF. CDR3 in DNA: TGTGCCAGCAGTGAAGTGCTAAATGAAAAACTGTTTTTT.